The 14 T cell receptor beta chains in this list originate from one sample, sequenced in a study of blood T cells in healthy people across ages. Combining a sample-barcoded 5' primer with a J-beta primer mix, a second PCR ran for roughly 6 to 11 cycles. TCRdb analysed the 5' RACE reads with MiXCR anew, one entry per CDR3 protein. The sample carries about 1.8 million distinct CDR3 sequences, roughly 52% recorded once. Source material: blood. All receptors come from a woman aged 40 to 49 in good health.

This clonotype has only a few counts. CDR3 coding DNA: TGCAGTGCTAGATTACCCAACCAGGGAAACACTGAAGCTTTCTTT. Translating it yields CSARLPNQGNTEAFF. The chain uses TRBV20-1 and TRBJ1-1, with D tentatively TRBD1 (5 bases). The CDR3 has 15 residues. V lost 2 bases, J lost 2 bases, and 15 bases lay in between. Germline values: CDR1 DFQATT, CDR2 SNEGSKA (reference sequence).

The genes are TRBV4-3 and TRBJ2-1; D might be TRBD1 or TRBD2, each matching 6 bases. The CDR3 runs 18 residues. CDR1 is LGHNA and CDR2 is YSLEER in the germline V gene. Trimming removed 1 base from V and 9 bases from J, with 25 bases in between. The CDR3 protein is CASSQVTPGDEGGVEQFF. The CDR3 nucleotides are TGCGCCAGCAGCCAAGTTACCCCAGGTGATGAGGGGGGCGTTGAGCAGTTCTTC.

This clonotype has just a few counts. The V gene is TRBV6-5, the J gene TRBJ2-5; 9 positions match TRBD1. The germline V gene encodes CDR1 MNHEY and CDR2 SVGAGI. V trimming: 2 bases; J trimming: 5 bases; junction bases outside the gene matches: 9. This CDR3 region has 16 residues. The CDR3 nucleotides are TGTGCCAGCAGTTACCAGGGACAGGGAGAAAGGGAGACCCAGTACTTC. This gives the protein CASSYQGQGERETQYF.

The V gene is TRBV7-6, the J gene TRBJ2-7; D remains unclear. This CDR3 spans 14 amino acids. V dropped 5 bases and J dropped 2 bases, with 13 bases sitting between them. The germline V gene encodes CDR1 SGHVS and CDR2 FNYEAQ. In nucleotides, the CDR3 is TGTGCCAGCAGCCTCCAAGTGGGAACCTACGAGCAGTACTTC. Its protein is CASSLQVGTYEQYF.

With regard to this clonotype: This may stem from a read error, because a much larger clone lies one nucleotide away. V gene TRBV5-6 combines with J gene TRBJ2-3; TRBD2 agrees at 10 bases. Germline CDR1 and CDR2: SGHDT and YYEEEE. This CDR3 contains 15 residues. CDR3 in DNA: TGTGCCAGCAGCTTAGCGGGGGGGCCGGCAGATACGCGGTATTTT. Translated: CASSLAGGPADTRYF. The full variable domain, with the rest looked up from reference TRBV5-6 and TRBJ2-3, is DAGVTQSPTHLIKTRGQQVTLRCSPKSGHDTVSWYQQALGQGPQFIFQYYEEEERQRGNFPDRFSGHQFPNYSSELNVNALLLGDSALYLCASSLAGGPADTRYFGPGTRLTVL.

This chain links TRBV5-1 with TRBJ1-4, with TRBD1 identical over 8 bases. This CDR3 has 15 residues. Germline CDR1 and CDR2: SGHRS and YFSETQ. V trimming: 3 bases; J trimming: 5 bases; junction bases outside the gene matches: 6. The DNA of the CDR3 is TGCGCCAGCAGCTCCTCTCGGACAGGGAATGAAAAACTGTTTTTT. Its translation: CASSSSRTGNEKLFF.

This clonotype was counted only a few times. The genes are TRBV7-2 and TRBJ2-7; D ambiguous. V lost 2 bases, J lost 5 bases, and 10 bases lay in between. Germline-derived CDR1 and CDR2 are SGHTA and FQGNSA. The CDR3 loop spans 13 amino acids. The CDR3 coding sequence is TGTGCCAGCAGCTTATCTAGAAAAAACGAGCAGTACTTC. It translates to CASSLSRKNEQYF.

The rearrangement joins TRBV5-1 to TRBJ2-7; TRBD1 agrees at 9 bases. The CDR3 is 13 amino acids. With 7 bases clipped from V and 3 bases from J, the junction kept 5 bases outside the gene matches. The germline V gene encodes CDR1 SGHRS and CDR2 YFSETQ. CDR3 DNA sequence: TGCGCCAGCGAGACGGGACAGGGCTACGAGCAGTACTTC. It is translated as CASETGQGYEQYF.

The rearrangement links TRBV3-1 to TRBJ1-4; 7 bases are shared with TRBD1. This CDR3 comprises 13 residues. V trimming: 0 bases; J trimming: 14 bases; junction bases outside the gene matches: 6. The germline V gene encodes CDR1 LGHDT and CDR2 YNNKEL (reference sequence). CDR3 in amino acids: CASSQERRQGLFF. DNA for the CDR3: TGTGCCAGCAGCCAAGAGCGGAGACAGGGTCTGTTTTTT.

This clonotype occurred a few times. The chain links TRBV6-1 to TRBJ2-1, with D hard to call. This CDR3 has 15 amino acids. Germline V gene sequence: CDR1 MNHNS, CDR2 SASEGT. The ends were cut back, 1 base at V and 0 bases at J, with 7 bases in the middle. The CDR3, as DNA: TGTGCCAGCAGTGAAGGGATGAGCTCCTACAATGAGCAGTTCTTC. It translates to CASSEGMSSYNEQFF.

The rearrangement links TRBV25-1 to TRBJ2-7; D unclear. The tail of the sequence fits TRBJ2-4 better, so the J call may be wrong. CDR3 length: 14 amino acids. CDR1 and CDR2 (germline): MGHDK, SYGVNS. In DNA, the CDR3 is TGTGCCAGCAGTGATCGGCAGTGGGAAAACATTCAGTACTTC. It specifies CASSDRQWENIQYF.

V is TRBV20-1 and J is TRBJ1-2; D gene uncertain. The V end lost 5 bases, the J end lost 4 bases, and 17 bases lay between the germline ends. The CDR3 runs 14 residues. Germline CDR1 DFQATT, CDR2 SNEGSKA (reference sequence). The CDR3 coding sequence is TGCAGTGCTCCCCTTACAGAGACCTCCTATGGCTACACCTTC. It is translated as CSAPLTETSYGYTF.

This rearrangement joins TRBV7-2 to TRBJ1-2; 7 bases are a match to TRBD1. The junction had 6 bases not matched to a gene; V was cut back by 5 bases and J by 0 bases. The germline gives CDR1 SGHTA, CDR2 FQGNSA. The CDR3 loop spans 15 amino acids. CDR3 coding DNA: TGTGCCAGCAGCCGGGACAGCCAAGCTAACTATGGCTACACCTTC. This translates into CASSRDSQANYGYTF.

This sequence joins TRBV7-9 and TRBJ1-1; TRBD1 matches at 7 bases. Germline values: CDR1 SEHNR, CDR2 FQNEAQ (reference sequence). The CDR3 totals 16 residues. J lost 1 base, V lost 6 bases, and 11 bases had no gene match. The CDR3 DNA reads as TGTGCCAGCAGTCCCACTGACAGGGCATGGAACACTGAAGCTTTCTTT. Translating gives CASSPTDRAWNTEAFF.